The next 11 T cell receptor beta chains were all read from a single sample in a study of shared clonotypes between healthy human individuals. Libraries were prepared by immunoSEQ multiplex PCR; TCRdb keeps only in-frame clonotypes and omits some of them. The table shows about 2,100,000 clones, with 90% to 95% occurring only once. In the naive CD8 group, cells lacked CD45RO and were positively selected for CCR7, so terminally differentiated effector memory CD45RA+ cells were left out. The sequenced sample was naive CD8+ T cells from PBMCs. The source is a man in his late teens or twenties in good health. Some clones in this sample may be carry-over from other donors' samples.

The rearrangement joins TRBV27 to TRBJ2-6; D remains ambiguous. The germline CDR1 and CDR2 sequences are MNHEY and SMNVEV (reference sequence). The CDR3 covers 13 residues. V shed 7 bases and J shed 0 bases, with 4 bases lying between them. CDR3 amino acids: CASKNSGANVLTF. For the CDR3, the DNA is TGTGCCAGCAAAAACTCTGGGGCCAACGTCCTGACTTTC.

The V gene is TRBV4-1, the J gene TRBJ2-7; the match to TRBD2 covers 11 bases. The CDR3 has 14 residues. Trimming took 2 bases from V and 5 from J; bases not matched to a gene: 2. The V gene's germline CDR1 is MGHRA and CDR2 YSYEKL. CDR3 coding DNA: TGCGCCAGCAGCCAAACTAGCGGGAGCAACGAGCAGTACTTC. This encodes CASSQTSGSNEQYF.

The V call is TRBV7-2, the J call TRBJ1-2; possibly TRBD1 for D (5 bases). This CDR3 is built from 15 residues. Germline V gives CDR1 SGHTA, CDR2 FQGNSA. V lost 6 bases and J 3 bases, leaving 17 bases between the germline ends. The CDR3 nucleotides read TGTGCCAGCAGTCCCCGACAGCCGTCGTACTATGGCTACACCTTC. Translation: CASSPRQPSYYGYTF.

This sequence joins TRBV4-2 and TRBJ2-7; 8 nucleotides agree with TRBD2. CDR1 and CDR2 (germline): LGHNA, YNFKEQ. The V and J ends lost 3 bases and 3 bases, in that order; junction bases with no gene match: 7. The CDR3 covers 15 residues. The CDR3 DNA follows: TGTGCCAGCAGCCAGGCCGGGGGGGCCAACTACGAGCAGTACTTC. It yields the protein CASSQAGGANYEQYF.

This clone has more than one count but fewer than ten. The chain has TRBV19 and TRBJ1-1, with D unresolved. Trimming cost V 5 bases and J 6 bases, with 7 bases left between them. This CDR3 contains 11 residues. Germline loops: CDR1 LNHDA, CDR2 SQIVND (reference sequence). CDR3 coding DNA: TGTGCCAGTAGTGGAACATCTGAAGCTTTCTTT. Protein product: CASSGTSEAFF. Drawing the rest from reference TRBV19 and TRBJ1-1, the complete variable domain is DGGITQSPKYLFRKEGQNVTLSCEQNLNHDAMYWYRQDPGQGLRLIYYSQIVNDFQKGDIAEGYSVSREKKESFPLTVTSAQKNPTAFYLCASSGTSEAFFGQGTRLTVV.

This clone came up once. This specimen includes other DNA sequences encoding the same CDR3. V usage is TRBV14 and J usage is TRBJ2-1; TRBD2 aligns across 12 bases. The germline gives CDR1 SGHDN, CDR2 FVKESK. This CDR3 is built from 15 residues. J gave up 4 bases and V 4 bases, and 2 bases lay outside the gene matches. Here the CDR3 DNA reads TGTGCCAGCAGCCCCGGGACTAGCGGGTACAATGAGCAGTTCTTC. Protein: CASSPGTSGYNEQFF.

This chain joins TRBV10-3 and TRBJ2-7; D possibly corresponds to TRBD2 (5 bases). The germline V and J ends were trimmed by 10 bases and 4 bases, with 14 bases remaining between them. CDR1 and CDR2 from the germline V gene are ENHRY and SYGVKD. The CDR3 is made up of 12 amino acids. CDR3 nucleotide sequence: TGTGCCACCGGGGAGAACTCTTACGAGCAGTACTTC. Amino acid sequence: CATGENSYEQYF.

In this sample, this clone turned up a few times. This rearrangement joins TRBV6-1 to TRBJ2-7, with 10 bases identical to TRBD1. This CDR3 has 15 amino acids. Germline trimming cut 6 bases from V and 6 bases from J; bases unmatched to any gene: 11. The germline CDR1 and CDR2 sequences are MNHNS and SASEGT. The CDR3 protein is CASRETGGTSGEQYF. The DNA for the CDR3 is TGTGCCAGCAGAGAGACAGGGGGCACATCGGGCGAGCAGTACTTC.

The CDR3 is CASRNGTGWATEAFF. Here the CDR3 DNA reads TGCGCCAGCAGGAACGGGACAGGGTGGGCCACTGAAGCTTTCTTT. This chain connects TRBV5-1 to TRBJ1-1; 9 bases agree with TRBD1. This CDR3 is built from 15 residues. Germline trimming cut 5 bases from V and 4 bases from J; bases unmatched to any gene: 9. Germline V gene data show CDR1 as SGHRS and CDR2 as YFSETQ.

This clone appeared once. The chain combines TRBV7-9 with TRBJ1-1; possible D gene TRBD1, 6 bases. Germline V gene data show CDR1 as SEHNR and CDR2 as FQNEAQ (reference sequence). The CDR3 loop spans 13 amino acids. Trimming shortened V by 10 bases and J by 0 bases, and 12 bases separated the two germline ends. CDR3 region: CATLDRLNTEAFF. The CDR3 DNA follows: TGTGCCACCCTAGACAGGTTGAACACTGAAGCTTTCTTT.

V usage is TRBV6-6 and J usage is TRBJ2-7; either TRBD1 or TRBD2 may fit D (5 bases each). The CDR3 loop spans 12 amino acids. V was shortened by 2 bases and J by 6 bases, with 8 bases between the two germline ends. Germline-derived CDR1 and CDR2 are MNHNY and SVGAGI (reference sequence). In DNA, the CDR3 is TGTGCCAGCAGTTACCCGGGGCTCGAGCAGTACTTC. Protein: CASSYPGLEQYF.